The 18 T cell receptor beta chains listed next were all sequenced from one sample in a study of shared clonotypes between healthy human individuals. The assay was immunoSEQ multiplex PCR, and TCRdb's table has in-frame clones only and misses some. The sample carries 600,000 to 750,000 clones, 72% recorded once. Sequenced material: memory CD4+ T cells sorted from blood. Subset specified: CD45RA-negative fraction. These receptors were taken from a woman aged 25 to 39 in good health.

The V gene is TRBV28, the J gene TRBJ2-1; maybe TRBD1 (6 bases). V gave up 7 bases and J gave up 5 bases, with 18 bases separating them. From germline, CDR1 is MDHEN and CDR2 SYDVKM. The CDR3 extends over 15 amino acids. The CDR3 loop is CASTRRGSLNNEQFF. The CDR3 nucleotides are TGTGCCAGCACCCGAAGGGGGTCCCTAAACAATGAGCAGTTCTTC. Variable domain in full (rest from reference TRBV28 and TRBJ2-1): DVKVTQSSRYLVKRTGEKVFLECVQDMDHENMFWYRQDPGLGLRLIYFSYDVKMKEKGDIPEGYSVSREKKERFSLILESASTNQTSMYLCASTRRGSLNNEQFFGPGTRLTVL.

Only a few counts were recorded for this clone. The chain employs TRBV7-8 and TRBJ2-3; tentative D call: TRBD2 (6 bases). Germline V CDR1 and CDR2: SGHVS, FQNEAQ. The CDR3 has 16 residues. V lost 5 bases and J 2 bases, leaving 17 bases between the germline ends. In DNA form, the CDR3 reads TGTGCCAGCAGCCCCGGGACTCGGAGGTACACAGATACGCAGTATTTT. Its translation: CASSPGTRRYTDTQYF.

The gene calls are TRBV7-2 and TRBJ2-7; D unresolved. This CDR3 has 14 residues. Germline CDR1 reads SGHTA; CDR2 reads FQGNSA. The germline V and J ends were trimmed by 1 base and 2 bases, with 9 bases remaining between them. The CDR3 nucleotides read TGTGCCAGCAGCTTAGTACGTATACCCTACGAGCAGTACTTC. Translating it yields CASSLVRIPYEQYF.

This chain joins TRBV10-3 and TRBJ2-7; 7 bases are shared with TRBD1. CDR1 is ENHRY, CDR2 SYGVKD, per germline. The CDR3 extends over 14 amino acids. The trim removed 6 bases at V and 3 bases at J, leaving 8 bases unmatched. The CDR3 bases are TGTGCCATCAGGTTCGACAGGGAGTACTACGAGCAGTACTTC. This codes for CAIRFDREYYEQYF.

This chain joins TRBV2 and TRBJ2-1; 9 nucleotides align to TRBD1. The germline V gene encodes CDR1 SNHLY and CDR2 FYNNEI. After removal of 4 bases from V and 5 bases from J, the junction contained 3 bases not matched to a gene. This CDR3 spans 14 amino acids. The DNA for the CDR3 is TGTGCCAGCAGTGGACAGGGGGGAAACAATGAGCAGTTCTTC. Its protein product is CASSGQGGNNEQFF. The full variable domain, with the rest looked up from reference TRBV2 and TRBJ2-1, is EPEVTQTPSHQVTQMGQEVILRCVPISNHLYFYWYRQILGQKVEFLVSFYNNEISEKSEIFDDQFSVERPDGSNFTLKIRSTKLEDSAMYFCASSGQGGNNEQFFGPGTRLTVL.

J is TRBJ2-7 and V is TRBV19; 8 nucleotides line up with TRBD1. The CDR3 contains 13 residues. The V segment lost 5 bases and the J segment 3 bases; nucleotides outside the gene matches: 3. Germline V gene lookup returns CDR1 LNHDA and CDR2 SQIVND (reference sequence). CDR3 coding DNA: TGTGCCAGTAGTCGGACAGGGCTCTACGAGCAGTACTTC. Its translation is CASSRTGLYEQYF.

The rearrangement links TRBV7-2 to TRBJ2-3; D call uncertain. The CDR3 contains 15 residues. Deletions cut 5 bases from V and 0 bases from J, with 12 bases between. CDR1 and CDR2 from the germline V gene are SGHTA and FQGNSA. CDR3 region: CASSTGLLSTDTQYF. CDR3 DNA: TGTGCCAGCAGCACGGGTCTCCTAAGCACAGATACGCAGTATTTT.

In regard to this clone: A junction boundary mismatches the germline segment, possibly from a read error. The J gene is TRBJ2-4, the V gene TRBV2; 7 nucleotides align to TRBD2. Per the germline V gene, CDR1 is SNHLY and CDR2 is FYNNEI. There are 15 residues in the CDR3. This chain's CDR3 is CASSGLVTSASIRYF. Written as DNA, the CDR3 is TGTGCCAGCAGTGGATTGGTAACTAGCGCCAGTATTCGGTACTTC.

This chain joins TRBV7-2 and TRBJ2-6; D ambiguous. There are 17 residues in the CDR3. V lost 1 base and J 0 bases, leaving 10 bases between the germline ends. Germline CDR1 is SGHTA and CDR2 is FQGNSA. DNA for the CDR3: TGTGCCAGCAGCTTAGTTTCGGGCAGCTCTGGGGCCAACGTCCTGACTTTC. Amino acid sequence: CASSLVSGSSGANVLTF.

The chain has TRBV12-5 and TRBJ2-2; 8 bases agree with TRBD2. The CDR3 spans 17 residues. Germline trimming cut 0 bases from V and 6 bases from J; bases unmatched to any gene: 9. CDR1 and CDR2 from the germline V gene are LGHNT and FRNRAP. The DNA for the CDR3 is TGTGCTAGTGGTTTGGTTGTAAGCGGGAGTCGGGCCGGGGAGCTGTTTTTT. This sequence encodes CASGLVVSGSRAGELFF.

The chain couples TRBV18 to TRBJ1-2; D gene unclear. Trimming took off 3 bases at V and 8 bases at J, with 13 bases between the two ends. This CDR3 is built from 13 residues. Germline CDR1 KGHSH, CDR2 LQKENI. In nucleotides, the CDR3 is TGTGCCAGCTCACCGGCAGCGGCCCGGGGCTACACCTTC. It encodes CASSPAAARGYTF.

This clone appeared once. The rearrangement joins TRBV23-1 to TRBJ2-2, with 10 bases aligning to TRBD2. TRBV23-1 is assigned to the ORF class and has an uncertain function. This CDR3 spans 16 amino acids. The ends lost 0 bases at V and 6 bases at J; junction bases unmatched: 4. CDR3 DNA sequence: TGCGCCAGCAGTCAATCGAGGCTAGCGGGAGCCGGGGAGCTGTTTTTT. It is translated as CASSQSRLAGAGELFF.

The chain employs TRBV7-2 and TRBJ1-3; D is unclear. Deletions cut 3 bases from V and 4 bases from J, with 10 bases between. Germline V gene lookup returns CDR1 SGHTA and CDR2 FQGNSA. The CDR3 is 14 residues long. CDR3 nucleotide sequence: TGTGCCAGCAGCTTGCGGTCCCGGGGAAACACCATATATTTT. It is translated as CASSLRSRGNTIYF.

The chain has TRBV19 and TRBJ2-2; 11 bases fit TRBD2. Unmatched junction bases numbered 16, after V lost 7 bases and J lost 6 bases. Germline V gives CDR1 LNHDA, CDR2 SQIVND (reference sequence). The CDR3 is 18 residues long. The DNA of the CDR3 is TGTGCCAGTAACGCTGTGGTAGCGGGAGGGTTGGGGCCCGGGGAGCTGTTTTTT. It yields the protein CASNAVVAGGLGPGELFF.

Worth noting for this clone: A much bigger clone sits one base away, suggesting this may be a read error. The J gene is TRBJ2-2, the V gene TRBV2, with 7 nucleotides matching TRBD1. Looked up from germline, CDR1 is SNHLY and CDR2 is FYNNEI. CDR3 length: 13 residues. V gave up 7 bases and J gave up 3 bases; unmatched junction bases: 2. The CDR3 DNA reads TGTGCCAGCACCGGACAGGACACCGGGGAGCTGTTTTTT. Protein: CASTGQDTGELFF.

This chain joins TRBV11-2 and TRBJ1-4, with D possibly being TRBD1 (6 bases). V lost 6 bases, J lost 8 bases, and 13 bases lay in between. The V gene's germline CDR1 is SGHAT and CDR2 FQNNGV. The CDR3 is made up of 13 amino acids. DNA of the CDR3: TGTGCCAGCAGACTGGCGGGGGGCGAAAAACTGTTTTTT. As protein: CASRLAGGEKLFF.

The V gene is TRBV7-9, the J gene TRBJ2-7; weak D call: TRBD2 (5 bases). CDR1 and CDR2 from the germline V gene are SEHNR and FQNEAQ (reference sequence). This CDR3 region has 14 residues. V lost 1 base, J lost 0 bases, and 7 bases lay in between. The CDR3 DNA follows: TGTGCCAGCAGCTTAGGCGGGTACTCCTACGAGCAGTACTTC. Residues: CASSLGGYSYEQYF.

This clone occurred once. Other DNA sequences within the sample encode an identical CDR3. This sequence joins TRBV5-4 and TRBJ1-2; D is perhaps TRBD1 (6 bases). Germline loops: CDR1 SGHNT, CDR2 YYREEE (reference sequence). V lost 4 bases and J 3 bases, leaving 13 bases between the germline ends. The CDR3 extends over 14 amino acids. The CDR3, as DNA: TGTGCCAGCAGCCTTGGGGGGGCCGACTATGGCTACACCTTC. It codes for CASSLGGADYGYTF.